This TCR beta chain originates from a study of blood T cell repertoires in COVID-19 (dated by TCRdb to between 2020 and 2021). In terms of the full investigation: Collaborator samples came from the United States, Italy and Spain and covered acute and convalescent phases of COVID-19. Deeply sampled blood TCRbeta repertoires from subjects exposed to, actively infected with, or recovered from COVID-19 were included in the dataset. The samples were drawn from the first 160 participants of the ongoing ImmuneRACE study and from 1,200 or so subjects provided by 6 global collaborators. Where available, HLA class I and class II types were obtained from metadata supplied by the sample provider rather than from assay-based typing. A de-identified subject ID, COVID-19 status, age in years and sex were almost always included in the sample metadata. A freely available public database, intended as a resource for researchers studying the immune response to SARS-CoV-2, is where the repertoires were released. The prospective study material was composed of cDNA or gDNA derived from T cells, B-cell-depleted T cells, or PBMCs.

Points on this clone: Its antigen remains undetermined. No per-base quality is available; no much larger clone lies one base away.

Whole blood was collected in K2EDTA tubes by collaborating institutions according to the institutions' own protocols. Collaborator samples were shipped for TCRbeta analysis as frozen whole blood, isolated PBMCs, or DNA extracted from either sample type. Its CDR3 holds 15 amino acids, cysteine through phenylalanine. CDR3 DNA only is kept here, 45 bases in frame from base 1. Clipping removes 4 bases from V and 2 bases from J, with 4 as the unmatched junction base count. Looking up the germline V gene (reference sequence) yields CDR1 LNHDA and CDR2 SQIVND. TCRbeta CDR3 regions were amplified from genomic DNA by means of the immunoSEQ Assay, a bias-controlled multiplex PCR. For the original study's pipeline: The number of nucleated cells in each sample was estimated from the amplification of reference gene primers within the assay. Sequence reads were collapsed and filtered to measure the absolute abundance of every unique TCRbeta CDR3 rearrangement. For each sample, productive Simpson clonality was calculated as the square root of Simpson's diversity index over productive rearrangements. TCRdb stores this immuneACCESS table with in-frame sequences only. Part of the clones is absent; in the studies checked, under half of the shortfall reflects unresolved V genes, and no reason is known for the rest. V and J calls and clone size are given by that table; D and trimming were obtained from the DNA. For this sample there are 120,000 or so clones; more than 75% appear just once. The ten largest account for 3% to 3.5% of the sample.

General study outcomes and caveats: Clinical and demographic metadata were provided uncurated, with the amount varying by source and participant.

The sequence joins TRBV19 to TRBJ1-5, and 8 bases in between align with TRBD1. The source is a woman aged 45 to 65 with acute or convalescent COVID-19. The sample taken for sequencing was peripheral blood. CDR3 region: CASSTGQGGNQPQHF. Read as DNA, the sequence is TGTGCCAGTAGTACTGGACAGGGTGGCAATCAGCCCCAGCATTTT.